These 2 T cell receptor beta chains originate from one sample sequenced in a study of early T cells in non-severe SARS-CoV-2 infection. Using its own MiXCR run on the 5' RACE reads, TCRdb lists one record per CDR3 protein. The sample consists of tens of thousands of distinct CDR3 sequences, 4% to 4.5% of them appearing once. The sample comprised whole blood. These receptors came from an adult who was a healthcare worker with PCR-confirmed SARS-CoV-2 infection or an uninfected control (not recorded which).

In this sample, this clonotype turned up a few times. The CDR3, as DNA: TGTGCCAGCAGCCCCCCGGGAGCGGGAGCCACTAGCACAGATACGCAGTATTTT. As protein: CASSPPGAGATSTDTQYF. The J gene is TRBJ2-3, the V gene TRBV7-8, with 8 bases matching TRBD2. V shed 5 bases and J 0 bases; nucleotides not matched to a gene: 13. The CDR3 is 18 amino acids. Germline CDR1 and CDR2: SGHVS and FQNEAQ. The whole variable domain, remainder taken from reference TRBV7-8 and TRBJ2-3, is GAGVSQSPRYKVAKRGQDVALRCDPISGHVSLFWYQQALGQGPEFLTYFQNEAQLDKSGLPSDRFFAERPEGSVSTLKIQRTQQEDSAVYLCASSPPGAGATSTDTQYFGPGTRLTVL.

This clonotype has at least ten counts. The chain combines TRBV7-8 with TRBJ2-1; tentative D call: TRBD2 (5 bases). Germline CDR1 and CDR2: SGHVS and FQNEAQ. Trimming left V 2 bases short and J 4 bases short, with 18 bases between. The length of the CDR3 is 17 residues. CDR3 region: CASSLYLPRGLYNEQFF. Here the CDR3 DNA reads TGTGCCAGCAGCTTATACCTCCCCAGAGGGTTATACAATGAGCAGTTCTTC.